This paragraph covers one TCR beta chain sequence. Antigen unknown. The source of the sample is a study of identical twins. Overall study findings and caveats: Compared with models, monozygotic twins showed more out-of-frame TCR alpha sharing.

TCRdb processed the 5' RACE reads anew with MiXCR; each CDR3 protein has one entry. The sample has just over 500,000 distinct CDR3 sequences, around 20% seen once. This same sample was also taken into another study, of T cells expressing NK-cell markers.

Sequenced input: CD4+ T cells sorted from blood. The clonotype was recovered from a woman between 18 and 29 years old in good health.

Here the CDR3 DNA reads TGTGCCAGTAGACTCGGTGTGGGATCGAGCTCCTACGAGCAGTACTTC. The encoded protein is CASRLGVGSSSYEQYF. The genes are TRBV19 and TRBJ2-7; the D is unclear. The CDR3 has 16 residues. Trimming stripped 6 bases from V and 0 bases from J, with 18 bases between. CDR1 and CDR2 (germline): LNHDA, SQIVND (reference sequence).